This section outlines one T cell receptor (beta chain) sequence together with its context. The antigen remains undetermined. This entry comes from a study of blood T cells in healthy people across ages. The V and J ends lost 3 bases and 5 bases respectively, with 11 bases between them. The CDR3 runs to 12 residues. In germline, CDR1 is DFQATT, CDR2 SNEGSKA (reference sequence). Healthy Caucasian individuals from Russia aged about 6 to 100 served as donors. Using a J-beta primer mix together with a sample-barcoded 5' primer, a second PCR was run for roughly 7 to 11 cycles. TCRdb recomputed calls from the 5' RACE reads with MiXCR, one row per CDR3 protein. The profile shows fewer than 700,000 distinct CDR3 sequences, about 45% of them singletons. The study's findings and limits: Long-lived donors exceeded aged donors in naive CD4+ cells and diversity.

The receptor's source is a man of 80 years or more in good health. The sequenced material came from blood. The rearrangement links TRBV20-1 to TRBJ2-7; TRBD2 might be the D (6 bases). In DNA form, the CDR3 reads TGCAGTGCTAGGGGGGGTCGGAACGAGCAGTACTTC. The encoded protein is CSARGGRNEQYF.